A selection of T cell receptor beta chains follows, all from one sample in a study of ipilimumab plus nivolumab after autologous stem cell transplantation. The data were produced by immunoSEQ multiplex PCR, yet TCRdb's version contains in-frame clones alone and is incomplete. The table includes 9,500 to 15,000 clones, roughly three quarters detected once. The sample was PBMCs, taken in a trial of ipilimumab plus nivolumab as post-transplant consolidation. Receptors originate from a male donor with diffuse large B-cell lymphoma. CDR3s include the opening cysteine and the closing phenylalanine or tryptophan. The D gene is left open where the match is weak. Clone sizes are given selectively: once, few, many, or a class where the clone is expanded.

length	J	D	size	V	DNA	CDR3
10	TRBJ2-1	.	.	TRBV2	TGTGCCAGCAGTGGGGTTGAGCAGTTCTTC	CASSGVEQFF
15	TRBJ1-4	.	.	TRBV28	TGTGCCAGCAGTTTACATACAGCCGGTAATGAAAAACTGTTTTTT	CASSLHTAGNEKLFF
14	TRBJ1-1	.	once	TRBV7-9	TGTGCCAGCAGCCCAGCCTGGACGAACACTGAAGCTTTCTTT	CASSPAWTNTEAFF
14	TRBJ1-4	.	.	TRBV15	TGTGCCACCAGCCCGAGGGGGTTACGGGAAAAACTGTTTTTT	CATSPRGLREKLFF
16	TRBJ2-1	TRBD2	medium-sized	TRBV7-6	TGTGCCAGCAGCTTAGAGGCTAGCGGGGGGCTCAATGAGCAGTTCTTC	CASSLEASGGLNEQFF
14	TRBJ2-2	.	few	TRBV6-4	TGTGCCAGCAGTGAAGGCCCGAACACCGGGGAGCTGTTTTTT	CASSEGPNTGELFF
16	TRBJ2-3	.	.	TRBV25-1	TGTGCCAGCAGTGAACCCCCAGGTGCCAGCACAGATACGCAGTATTTT	CASSEPPGASTDTQYF
15	TRBJ2-1	TRBD1	once	TRBV6-5	TGTGCCAGCAGTCAAACAGGGGGAAGTTACAATGAGCAGTTCTTC	CASSQTGGSYNEQFF
15	TRBJ2-5	.	few	TRBV13	TGTGCCAGCAGCTTCCGTCGCGGGTGGCAAGAGACCCAGTACTTC	CASSFRRGWQETQYF
14	TRBJ2-3	.	.	TRBV9	TGTGCCAGCAGCGTAAGAGGAGACGCAGATACGCAGTATTTT	CASSVRGDADTQYF
15	TRBJ2-3	.	few	TRBV7-2	TGTGCCAGCAGCTTAGAGTTGCGGGTGGCAGATACGCAGTATTTT	CASSLELRVADTQYF
13	TRBJ1-2	.	.	TRBV10-1	TGCGCCAGCAGTGAGTACCGCTTGGATGGCTACACCTTC	CASSEYRLDGYTF
16	TRBJ1-4	TRBD1	.	TRBV5-1	TGCGCCAGCAGCTTGGGAGCCAGGGGGCCGAGTGAAAAACTGTTTTTT	CASSLGARGPSEKLFF
12	TRBJ2-3	.	.	TRBV5-1	TGCGCCAGCAGGGCCTACACAGATACGCAGTATTTT	CASRAYTDTQYF
14	TRBJ1-1	.	.	TRBV7-9	TGTGCCAGCAGCACCACGCCGCCGAACACTGAAGCTTTCTTT	CASSTTPPNTEAFF
15	TRBJ2-3	.	.	TRBV6-5	TGTGCCAGCAGTTCTCAGGGGGGGGGCACAGATACGCAGTATTTT	CASSSQGGGTDTQYF
15	TRBJ1-4	TRBD1	.	TRBV2	TGTGCCAGCAGTGAAGGGGACAGTCTTAATGAAAAACTGTTTTTT	CASSEGDSLNEKLFF
17	TRBJ2-7	.	.	TRBV5-1	TGCGCCAGCAGCTTGGCCAAATCAGACGGTTTCTCCTACGAGCAGTACTTC	CASSLAKSDGFSYEQYF